A single sample gave rise to the 22 T cell receptor beta chains below, sequenced in a study of T cells expressing NK-cell markers. Reprocessing the 5' RACE reads, TCRdb reports a single entry for every CDR3 protein and omits DNA. The ten top clones account for around 5.3%, within a sample of roughly 380,000 distinct CDR3 sequences. What was sequenced was blood T cells: a sorted CD56 or NKG2C T cell subset, CD4+ or CD8+ T cells, or bulk PBMC T cells (not recorded which). Every receptor here comes from a man aged 18-70 years in good health.

This rearrangement joins TRBV6-5 to TRBJ2-5; there is no DNA to check the TCRdb D call of TRBD2. Per germline, CDR1 MNHEY and CDR2 SVGAGI. The CDR3 spans 16 residues. The CDR3 sequence: CASSSSLRGIGETQYF.

The chain joins TRBV18 to TRBJ1-5; with no DNA, the TCRdb D assignment of TRBD1 cannot be verified. The CDR3 runs 15 residues. The germline V gene encodes CDR1 KGHSH and CDR2 LQKENI. The CDR3 protein is CASSPTSGSNQPQHF.

The V call is TRBV3-1, the J call TRBJ1-4; TCRdb's assignment of TRBD1 cannot be checked, as there is no DNA. The CDR3 is 14 residues long. Germline V gives CDR1 LGHDT, CDR2 YNNKEL (reference sequence). CDR3 sequence reads: CASSPAPYNEKLFF.

This CDR3 is CASSIFHRGSGSYNEQFF. The chain has TRBV19 and TRBJ2-1. CDR1 is LNHDA, CDR2 SQIVND, per germline (reference sequence). The CDR3 length is 18 residues.

The rearrangement links TRBV12-3 or TRBV12-4 to TRBJ1-2. The length of the CDR3 is 14 residues. The CDR3 loop is CASSSPRVNYGYTF.

The chain's CDR3 is CASSIDSGEYTGELFF. The rearrangement joins TRBV19 to TRBJ2-2. The CDR3 length is 16 residues. CDR1 and CDR2 from the germline V gene are LNHDA and SQIVND (reference sequence).

The chain uses TRBV18 and TRBJ2-6; TCRdb designates TRBD1, a call that cannot be tested without DNA. The CDR3 covers 18 residues. CDR1 is KGHSH and CDR2 is LQKENI in the germline V gene. CDR3 in amino acids: CASSPSAPTNSGANVLTF. Combining the CDR3 with reference TRBV18 and TRBJ2-6 gives the whole variable domain NAGVMQNPRHLVRRRGQEARLRCSPMKGHSHVYWYRQLPEEGLKFMVYLQKENIIDESGMPKERFSAEFPKEGPSILRIQQVVRGDSAAYFCASSPSAPTNSGANVLTFGAGSRLTVL.

This chain connects TRBV21-1 to TRBJ1-2. TRBV21-1 is designated a pseudogene. This CDR3 contains 13 residues. The CDR3: CASSKMCHRGYTF.

V usage is TRBV6-2 or TRBV6-3 and J usage is TRBJ1-2; TCRdb outputs TRBD1, but without DNA this stays unchecked. Germline CDR1 is MNHEY and CDR2 is SVGEGT. The CDR3 covers 17 residues. CDR3 sequence: CASSSSGQGIRSVGYTF.

V gene TRBV5-1 combines with J gene TRBJ2-2; lacking DNA, the TRBD1 call made by TCRdb goes unchecked. The CDR3 totals 16 residues. Germline V gene data show CDR1 as SGHRS and CDR2 as YFSETQ. CDR3 sequence reads: CASSPQSGARTGELFF.

The chain links TRBV18 to TRBJ2-2; the D call of TRBD1 rests on TCRdb alone, since no DNA is present to check it. CDR1 and CDR2 from the germline V gene are KGHSH and LQKENI. This CDR3 region has 15 residues. The chain's CDR3 is CASSDDRDRTGELFF.

V is TRBV3-1 and J is TRBJ2-5. Germline V gene data show CDR1 as LGHDT and CDR2 as YNNKEL (reference sequence). This CDR3 is built from 16 residues. The CDR3 region is CASSHSMVGIQETQYF.

The gene calls are TRBV6-2 or TRBV6-3 and TRBJ1-1; absent DNA, TCRdb's TRBD1 call cannot be checked. The CDR3 runs to 12 residues. Germline CDR1 is MNHEY and CDR2 is SVGEGT. The CDR3 sequence is CASKRGNTEAFF.

This chain joins TRBV20-1 and TRBJ1-1. CDR3 length: 11 amino acids. Germline V gene data show CDR1 as DFQATT and CDR2 as SNEGSKA (reference sequence). CDR3 in amino acids: CSGSMNTEAFF.

This chain connects TRBV6-5 to TRBJ2-1; TCRdb designates TRBD1, a call that cannot be tested without DNA. Germline CDR1 MNHEY, CDR2 SVGAGI. The CDR3 runs to 14 residues. CDR3 residues: CASSYGGDINEQFF.

The chain couples TRBV7-2 to TRBJ2-7; TCRdb gives TRBD1 as the D gene, but with no DNA this cannot be confirmed. The CDR3 totals 13 residues. The germline V gene has CDR1 SGHTA and CDR2 FQGNSA. The CDR3 region is CASTPDRNYEQYF.

This chain joins TRBV3-1 and TRBJ2-5; TCRdb's D gene call, TRBD1, goes unchecked for lack of DNA. The germline CDR1 and CDR2 sequences are LGHDT and YNNKEL (reference sequence). The CDR3 has 14 amino acids. The CDR3 is CASSLRETMETQYF.

The chain has TRBV28 and TRBJ2-5. The germline V gene encodes CDR1 MDHEN and CDR2 SYDVKM. The CDR3 contains 13 residues. CDR3 protein: CASSFQDKETQYF.

The J gene is TRBJ1-2, the V gene TRBV20-1; without DNA, the TCRdb call of TRBD1 cannot be checked. Germline V gene sequence: CDR1 DFQATT, CDR2 SNEGSKA (reference sequence). The CDR3 has 12 amino acids. The CDR3 sequence is CSALGTGGVQTF.

The gene calls are TRBV5-1 and TRBJ2-4; the TRBD2 assignment by TCRdb is unverifiable without DNA. This CDR3 comprises 17 residues. Per the germline V gene, CDR1 is SGHRS and CDR2 is YFSETQ. CDR3 amino acids: CASSPTSGGVVKNIQYF. Full variable domain (remainder filled in from reference TRBV5-1 and TRBJ2-4): KAGVTQTPRYLIKTRGQQVTLSCSPISGHRSVSWYQQTPGQGLQFLFEYFSETQRNKGNFPGRFSGRQFSNSRSEMNVSTLELGDSALYLCASSPTSGGVVKNIQYFGAGTRLSVL.

The chain joins TRBV6-1 to TRBJ1-2. Germline loops: CDR1 MNHNS, CDR2 SASEGT. The CDR3 is 13 amino acids. The CDR3 sequence is CASSKVPKVDYTF.

This chain joins TRBV5-4 and TRBJ2-2; the D call from TCRdb, TRBD2, cannot be confirmed without DNA. Germline CDR1 SGHNT, CDR2 YYREEE (reference sequence). This CDR3 is 17 amino acids long. The CDR3 sequence: CASSFGSGLAGHGELFF.